This TCR beta chain stems from a study of PD-1 blockade in classical Hodgkin lymphoma. Trimming took 2 bases from V and 1 from J; bases not matched to a gene: 8. The CDR3 is 17 amino acids. Germline lookup yields CDR1 SGHTA and CDR2 FQGTGA. A remark on this clone: Other DNA sequences in this sample translate to the same CDR3.

Relapse after autologous stem cell transplantation occurred in every patient, and brentuximab vedotin exposure varied. Sequenced by immunoSEQ multiplex PCR; TCRdb stores in-frame clones only, minus some. The sample records approximately 100,000 clones, around 88% being singletons. This sequence originates from a human donor with classical Hodgkin lymphoma. V and J are TRBV7-3 and TRBJ2-3; 8 nucleotides align to TRBD1. The source was peripheral blood mononuclear cells (PBMCs), collected before the second cycle of nivolumab. DNA for the CDR3: TGTGCCAGCAGCTTAGTTTCAGGGGGCGACGGCACAGATACGCAGTATTTT. It is translated as CASSLVSGGDGTDTQYF.